Below, 23 T cell receptor beta chains from the same sample are listed, as sequenced in a study of memory CD4+ T cells and cytomegalovirus serostatus. The data were produced by immunoSEQ multiplex PCR, yet TCRdb's version contains in-frame clones alone and is incomplete. The data contain 58,000 or so clones, roughly 77% of them singletons. The sort gate was single viable CD3+CD4+CD8-CD45RO+ cells for memory CD4+ T cells. The specimen sequenced was memory CD4+ T cells from blood. These receptors were obtained from an adult in good health and CMV-seropositive.

CDR3 region: CASSVGEAGTQYF. In DNA form, the CDR3 reads TGTGCCAGCAGCGTGGGAGAAGCGGGGACCCAGTACTTC. The rearrangement links TRBV7-8 to TRBJ2-5, with D maybe TRBD2 (6 bases). V lost 5 bases and J lost 7, with 14 bases in between. Per the germline V gene, CDR1 is SGHVS and CDR2 is FQNEAQ. The CDR3 is 13 amino acids.

The CDR3 DNA sequence: TGTGCCACCAGCAGCGCGAAGGCTCAGGGAAACACCATATATTTT. The encoded protein is CATSSAKAQGNTIYF. This chain joins TRBV15 and TRBJ1-3; D remains unclear. V was cut by 3 bases and J by 4 bases, with 13 bases left in between. CDR1 is LNHNV and CDR2 is YYDKDF in the germline V gene (reference sequence). The CDR3 is made up of 15 amino acids.

The J gene is TRBJ2-3, the V gene TRBV7-9, with D hard to call. This CDR3 has 14 residues. Trimming pared 5 bases from V and 0 bases from J, leaving 9 bases between. The V gene's germline CDR1 is SEHNR and CDR2 FQNEAQ (reference sequence). The CDR3: CASSPMGSTDTQYF. The DNA of the CDR3 is TGTGCCAGCAGCCCGATGGGGAGCACAGATACGCAGTATTTT.

The genes are TRBV5-1 and TRBJ2-1; possibly TRBD2 for D (6 bases). V lost 3 bases and J lost 3, with 13 bases in between. This CDR3 has 15 amino acids. Germline CDR1 SGHRS, CDR2 YFSETQ. In DNA, the CDR3 is TGCGCCAGCAGCTCTGGGACTTCGAACTACAATGAGCAGTTCTTC. Protein: CASSSGTSNYNEQFF.

The CDR3 is CASSFPGLAKNIQYF. In nucleotides, the CDR3 is TGTGCCAGCAGCTTCCCGGGGCTAGCCAAAAACATTCAGTACTTC. The chain links TRBV7-2 to TRBJ2-4; TRBD1 or TRBD2 may be the D gene (5 bases each). The CDR3 is 15 residues long. Germline CDR1 reads SGHTA; CDR2 reads FQGNSA. The germline V and J ends were trimmed by 3 bases and 0 bases, with 9 bases remaining between them.

The gene calls are TRBV5-6 and TRBJ2-1, with 8 bases aligning to TRBD2. The CDR3 covers 17 residues. Germline V gene data show CDR1 as SGHDT and CDR2 as YYEEEE. The V gene end was trimmed by 0 bases and the J gene end by 2 bases; junction bases not matched to a gene: 7. The CDR3 DNA sequence: TGTGCCAGCAGCTTGGGACCGCCGGGGGGGGCCTACAATGAGCAGTTCTTC. Residues: CASSLGPPGGAYNEQFF. Filled out from reference TRBV5-6 and TRBJ2-1, the complete variable domain reads DAGVTQSPTHLIKTRGQQVTLRCSPKSGHDTVSWYQQALGQGPQFIFQYYEEEERQRGNFPDRFSGHQFPNYSSELNVNALLLGDSALYLCASSLGPPGGAYNEQFFGPGTRLTVL.

J is TRBJ1-2 and V is TRBV7-2; D is unclear. The germline V gene encodes CDR1 SGHTA and CDR2 FQGNSA. This CDR3 has 15 residues. Trimming removed 3 bases from V and 4 bases from J, with 15 bases in between. The CDR3 DNA reads TGTGCCAGCAGCTTGGTGGTGGATCCTGGCTATGGCTACACCTTC. The encoded protein is CASSLVVDPGYGYTF.

The V call is TRBV6-5, the J call TRBJ2-5; 7 bases are shared with TRBD2. Germline lookup yields CDR1 MNHEY and CDR2 SVGAGI. V shed 2 bases, J shed 6 bases, and the junction held 9 bases outside the gene matches. This CDR3 has 15 amino acids. CDR3 in amino acids: CASSYQGTNGQTQYF. CDR3 DNA sequence: TGTGCCAGCAGTTACCAAGGGACTAACGGACAGACCCAGTACTTC.

This clone was seen only a few times. The chain joins TRBV4-2 to TRBJ2-2; 9 bases are shared with TRBD2. After removal of 4 bases from V and 2 bases from J, the junction contained 5 bases not matched to a gene. Germline CDR1 and CDR2: LGHNA and YNFKEQ. CDR3 length equals 16 residues. CDR3 in amino acids: CASSPLAGINTGELFF. In nucleotides, the CDR3 is TGTGCCAGCAGCCCACTAGCGGGCATTAACACCGGGGAGCTGTTTTTT.

The rearrangement joins TRBV6-5 to TRBJ2-3; the match to TRBD2 covers 9 bases. V dropped 6 bases and J dropped 6; count of bases not matched to a gene: 10. Germline CDR1 MNHEY, CDR2 SVGAGI. The CDR3 is 15 amino acids. The CDR3 coding sequence is TGTGCCAGCAGCCGTAGCGGGAGCATTGGGGATACGCAGTATTTT. Its protein is CASSRSGSIGDTQYF.

This clone has just a few counts. The chain combines TRBV6-5 with TRBJ1-3; D not resolved. The germline V gene has CDR1 MNHEY and CDR2 SVGAGI. This CDR3 contains 14 residues. Trimming removed 6 bases at V and 1 base at J, with 10 bases between. The CDR3 DNA follows: TGTGCCAGCAGCGGTTCGAGATCTGGAAACACCATATATTTT. This gives the protein CASSGSRSGNTIYF.

The table lists this clone with a count of one. J is TRBJ2-1 and V is TRBV2; 9 bases map to TRBD2. Germline CDR1 SNHLY, CDR2 FYNNEI. CDR3 length equals 14 residues. V dropped 10 bases and J dropped 1; count of bases not matched to a gene: 5. The CDR3 bases are TGTGCCACCTCGACTAGCGGTTCCTACAATGAGCAGTTCTTC. It is translated as CATSTSGSYNEQFF.

The chain carries TRBV2 and TRBJ1-3; D unclear. Germline V gene sequence: CDR1 SNHLY, CDR2 FYNNEI. CDR3 length: 12 residues. V was shortened by 2 bases and J by 3 bases, with 2 bases between the two germline ends. In DNA, the CDR3 is TGTGCCAGCAGTGAATATGGAAACACCATATATTTT. This translates into CASSEYGNTIYF. The full variable domain, with the rest looked up from reference TRBV2 and TRBJ1-3, is EPEVTQTPSHQVTQMGQEVILRCVPISNHLYFYWYRQILGQKVEFLVSFYNNEISEKSEIFDDQFSVERPDGSNFTLKIRSTKLEDSAMYFCASSEYGNTIYFGEGSWLTVV.

This clone appeared once. The rearrangement joins TRBV6-1 to TRBJ2-7, with D tentatively TRBD1 or TRBD2 (5 bases each). V was pared by 5 bases and J by 12 bases, with 17 bases between. The CDR3 is 12 amino acids. CDR1 is MNHNS and CDR2 is SASEGT in the germline V gene. CDR3 coding DNA: TGTGCCAGCAGTACGATAGGGACCTCGGCGTACGTC. Amino acids: CASSTIGTSAYV.

This clone was seen once. The genes are TRBV6-5 and TRBJ1-2; a possible D gene is TRBD1 (5 bases). The CDR3 contains 15 residues. V lost 0 bases, J lost 2 bases, and 10 bases lay in between. CDR1 and CDR2 (germline): MNHEY, SVGAGI. The CDR3 is CASSYSYRQNYGYTF. CDR3 DNA: TGTGCCAGCAGTTACTCGTACAGGCAAAACTATGGCTACACCTTC.

The chain combines TRBV11-2 with TRBJ1-5; D is unresolved. This CDR3 has 13 residues. CDR1 and CDR2 from the germline V gene are SGHAT and FQNNGV. The V end was cut by 2 bases, the J end by 8 bases, with 10 bases between. The CDR3 reads CASSLTGNEPQHF. In DNA form, the CDR3 reads TGTGCCAGCAGCTTAACGGGGAACGAGCCCCAGCATTTT.

The chain couples TRBV6-5 to TRBJ1-2; maybe TRBD1 (6 bases). Trimming stripped 6 bases from V and 3 bases from J, with 14 bases between. Germline V gene sequence: CDR1 MNHEY, CDR2 SVGAGI. CDR3 length: 14 amino acids. CDR3 amino acids: CASRHDRPDYGYTF. The DNA for the CDR3 is TGTGCCAGCAGACACGACAGGCCGGACTATGGCTACACCTTC.

J is TRBJ1-4 and V is TRBV7-9; 7 positions agree with TRBD1. Germline V lookup: CDR1 SEHNR, CDR2 FQNEAQ (reference sequence). The CDR3 length is 15 residues. V lost 5 bases, J lost 5 bases, and 8 bases stayed unmatched. DNA of the CDR3: TGTGCCAGCAGCCCCGGGACAGAGAAAAATGAAAAACTGTTTTTT. Translated: CASSPGTEKNEKLFF.

The chain combines TRBV30 with TRBJ1-5, with no clear D. Trimming took 0 bases from V and 3 from J, leaving 9 bases between them. This CDR3 contains 14 residues. Per germline, CDR1 GTSNPN and CDR2 SVGIG (reference sequence). The DNA of the CDR3 is TGTGCCTGGAGTGTAGGTCTTAACAATCAGCCCCAGCATTTT. It codes for CAWSVGLNNQPQHF.

V gene TRBV7-3 combines with J gene TRBJ2-3; possible D gene TRBD1, 5 bases. Germline V gives CDR1 SGHTA, CDR2 FQGTGA. V gave up 5 bases and J gave up 3 bases, with 9 bases separating them. This CDR3 has 13 residues. This CDR3 reads CASSQQATDTQYF. CDR3 sequence (DNA): TGTGCCAGCAGCCAACAGGCTACAGATACGCAGTATTTT.

This rearrangement joins TRBV28 to TRBJ1-2; TRBD1 matches at 10 bases. The J segment lost 2 bases and the V segment lost 7 bases, leaving 10 bases of the junction unmatched. CDR1 MDHEN and CDR2 SYDVKM come from the germline V gene. The length of the CDR3 is 16 residues. In DNA, the CDR3 is TGTGCCAGCACTAGGGGAGGGACAGGGGTAAACTATGGCTACACCTTC. Amino acids: CASTRGGTGVNYGYTF.

The chain combines TRBV7-8 with TRBJ2-7; D may match TRBD1 or TRBD2 (5 bases each). Germline V gives CDR1 SGHVS, CDR2 FQNEAQ. V gave up 4 bases and J gave up 5 bases, with 15 bases separating them. The CDR3 is 14 amino acids. As DNA, the CDR3 is TGTGCCAGCAGCTCCGGTGGGGGTCAGGACGAGCAGTACTTC. Its protein product is CASSSGGGQDEQYF.

The rearrangement joins TRBV15 to TRBJ2-1; 9 bases line up with TRBD2. CDR1 LNHNV and CDR2 YYDKDF come from the germline V gene (reference sequence). This CDR3 comprises 18 residues. V was pared by 5 bases and J by 7 bases, with 18 bases of the junction left unmatched. The CDR3, as DNA: TGTGCCACCAGCGGACCAGACCTACTAGCGGGCATAGGGAATGAGCAGTTCTTC. Amino acids: CATSGPDLLAGIGNEQFF.